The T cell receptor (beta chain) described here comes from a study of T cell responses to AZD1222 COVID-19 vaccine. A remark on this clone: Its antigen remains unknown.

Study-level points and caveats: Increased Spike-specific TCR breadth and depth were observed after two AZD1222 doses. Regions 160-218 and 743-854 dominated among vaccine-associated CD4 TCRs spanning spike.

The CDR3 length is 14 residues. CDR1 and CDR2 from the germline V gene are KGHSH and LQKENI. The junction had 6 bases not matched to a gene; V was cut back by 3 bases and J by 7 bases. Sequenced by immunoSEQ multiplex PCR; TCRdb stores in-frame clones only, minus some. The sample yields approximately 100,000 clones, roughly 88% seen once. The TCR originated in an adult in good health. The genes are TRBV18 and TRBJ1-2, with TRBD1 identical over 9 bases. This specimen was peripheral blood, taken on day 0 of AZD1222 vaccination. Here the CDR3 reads CASSPGTGQSGYTF. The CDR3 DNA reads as TGTGCCAGCTCACCGGGGACAGGGCAGAGTGGCTACACCTTC.